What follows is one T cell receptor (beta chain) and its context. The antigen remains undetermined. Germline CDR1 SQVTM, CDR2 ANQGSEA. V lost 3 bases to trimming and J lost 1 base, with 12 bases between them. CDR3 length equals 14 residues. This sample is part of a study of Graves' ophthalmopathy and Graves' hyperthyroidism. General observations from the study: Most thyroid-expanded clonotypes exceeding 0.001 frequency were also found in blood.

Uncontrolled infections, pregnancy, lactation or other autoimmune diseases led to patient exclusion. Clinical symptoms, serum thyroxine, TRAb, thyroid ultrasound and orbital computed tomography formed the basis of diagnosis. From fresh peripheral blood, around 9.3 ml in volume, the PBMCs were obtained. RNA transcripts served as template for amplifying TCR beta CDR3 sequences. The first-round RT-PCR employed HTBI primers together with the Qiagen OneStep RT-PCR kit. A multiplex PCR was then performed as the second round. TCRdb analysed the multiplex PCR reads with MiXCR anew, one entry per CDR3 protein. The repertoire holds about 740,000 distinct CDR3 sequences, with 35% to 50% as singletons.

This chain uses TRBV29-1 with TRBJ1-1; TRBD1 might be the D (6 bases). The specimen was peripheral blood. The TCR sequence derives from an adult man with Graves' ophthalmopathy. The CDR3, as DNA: TGCAGCGTTGAGTCCAGGGGAAGGAACACTGAAGCTTTCTTT. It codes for CSVESRGRNTEAFF.